This is a list of T cell receptor beta chains from one sample in a study of blood T cell repertoires in COVID-19. Sequenced by immunoSEQ multiplex PCR; TCRdb stores in-frame clones only, minus some. The sample shows 210,000 or so clones, around nine tenths of them seen only once. The specimen sequenced was PBMCs or T cells enriched from blood (not recorded which). Receptor source: a woman in her twenties or thirties who had been exposed to COVID-19. The CDR3 runs from the conserved cysteine through the conserved F or W. D genes are given only for firm matches. A clone size is listed for some rows: how often the clone was seen (once, few, many), or a class if it is expanded.

>TRBV7-9|TRBJ2-1|-|TRBD2
CASSFTSGLADNEQFF
TGTGCCAGCAGCTTTACCTCCGGACTAGCGGACAATGAGCAGTTCTTC
>TRBV6-5|TRBJ2-1|-|-
CASRPGQYNEQFF
TGTGCCAGCAGACCTGGACAGTACAATGAGCAGTTCTTC
>TRBV28|TRBJ2-2|-|TRBD2
CASSHTSSSGDTGELFF
TGTGCCAGCAGTCATACTAGCTCCAGCGGGGACACCGGGGAGCTGTTTTTT
>TRBV6-5|TRBJ1-2|-|TRBD1
CASGARQGEVYGYTF
TGTGCCAGCGGGGCGAGACAGGGGGAAGTCTATGGCTACACCTTC
>TRBV5-1|TRBJ2-1|once|-
CASSLLGTGAYNEQFF
TGCGCCAGCAGCTTGCTCGGGACTGGAGCCTACAATGAGCAGTTCTTC
>TRBV20-1|TRBJ2-1|-|-
CSASLSRGSYNEQFF
TGCAGTGCTAGTCTATCCCGGGGCTCCTACAATGAGCAGTTCTTC
>TRBV7-9|TRBJ2-3|-|-
CASSPRRQGIDTQYF
TGTGCCAGCAGCCCTAGGAGGCAGGGGATTGATACGCAGTATTTT
>TRBV11-2|TRBJ2-7|-|TRBD1
CASTSDRVAYEQYF
TGTGCCAGCACTTCGGACAGGGTGGCCTACGAGCAGTACTTC
>TRBV25-1|TRBJ2-2|-|TRBD2
CASSEGVSGRANTGELFF
TGTGCCAGCAGTGAAGGGGTTAGCGGGAGGGCGAACACCGGGGAGCTGTTTTTT
>TRBV29-1|TRBJ2-2|-|TRBD2
CSVTGLAGAGELFF
TGCAGCGTTACTGGGCTAGCGGGAGCCGGGGAGCTGTTTTTT
>TRBV29-1|TRBJ1-1|-|-
CSVGRGTEAFF
TGCAGCGTGGGTAGGGGCACTGAAGCTTTCTTT
>TRBV30|TRBJ2-7|-|TRBD1
CAWTGQGIYEQYF
TGTGCCTGGACGGGACAGGGGATTTACGAGCAGTACTTC
>TRBV7-3|TRBJ2-2|-|TRBD2
CASSLQPSGTYGELFF
TGTGCCAGCAGCTTACAGCCTAGCGGGACTTACGGGGAGCTGTTTTTT